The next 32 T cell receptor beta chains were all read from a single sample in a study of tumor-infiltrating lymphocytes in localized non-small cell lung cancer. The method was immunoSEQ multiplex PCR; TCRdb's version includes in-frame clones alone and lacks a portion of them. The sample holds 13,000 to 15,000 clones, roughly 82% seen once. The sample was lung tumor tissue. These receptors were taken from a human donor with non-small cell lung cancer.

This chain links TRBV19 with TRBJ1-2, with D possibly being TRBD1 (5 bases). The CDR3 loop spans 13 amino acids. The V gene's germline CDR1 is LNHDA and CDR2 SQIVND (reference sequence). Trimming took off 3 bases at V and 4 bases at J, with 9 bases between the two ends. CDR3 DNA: TGTGCCAGTAGTATCTCAGGGACCTATGGCTACACCTTC. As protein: CASSISGTYGYTF. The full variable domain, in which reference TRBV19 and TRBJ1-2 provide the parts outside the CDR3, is DGGITQSPKYLFRKEGQNVTLSCEQNLNHDAMYWYRQDPGQGLRLIYYSQIVNDFQKGDIAEGYSVSREKKESFPLTVTSAQKNPTAFYLCASSISGTYGYTFGSGTRLTVV.

This CDR3 is CAWVGTVGEQYF. CDR3 nucleotides: TGTGCCTGGGTAGGGACGGTTGGCGAGCAGTACTTC. The rearrangement uses TRBV30 and TRBJ2-5, with D perhaps TRBD1 or TRBD2 (5 bases each). The DNA end favors TRBJ2-7, so the J call may be wrong. Germline CDR1 GTSNPN, CDR2 SVGIG (reference sequence). The CDR3 is 12 amino acids.

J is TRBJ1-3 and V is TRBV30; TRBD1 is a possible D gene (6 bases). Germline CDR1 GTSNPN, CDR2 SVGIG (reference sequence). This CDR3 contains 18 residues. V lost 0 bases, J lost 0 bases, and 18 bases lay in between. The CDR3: CAWSVRGRGRHSGNTIYF. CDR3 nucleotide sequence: TGTGCCTGGAGTGTACGTGGCAGGGGCCGCCACTCTGGAAACACCATATATTTT. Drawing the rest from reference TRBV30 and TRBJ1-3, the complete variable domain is SQTIHQWPATLVQPVGSPLSLECTVEGTSNPNLYWYRQAAGRGLQLLFYSVGIGQISSEVPQNLSASRPQDRQFILSSKKLLLSDSGFYLCAWSVRGRGRHSGNTIYFGEGSWLTVV.

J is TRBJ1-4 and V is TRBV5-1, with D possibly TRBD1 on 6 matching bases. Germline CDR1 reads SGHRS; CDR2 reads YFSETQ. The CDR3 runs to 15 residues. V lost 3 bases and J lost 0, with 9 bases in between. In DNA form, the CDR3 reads TGCGCCAGCAGCTACACAGGGCCAACTAATGAAAAACTGTTTTTT. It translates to CASSYTGPTNEKLFF.

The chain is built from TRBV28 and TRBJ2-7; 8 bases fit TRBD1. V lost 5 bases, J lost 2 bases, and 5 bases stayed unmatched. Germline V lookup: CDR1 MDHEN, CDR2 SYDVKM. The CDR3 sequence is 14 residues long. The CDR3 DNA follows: TGTGCCAGCAGTCCCCGGACAGGGACCTACGAGCAGTACTTC. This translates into CASSPRTGTYEQYF.

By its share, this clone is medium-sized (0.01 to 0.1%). CDR3 in DNA: TGTGCCAGCAGTCCCAGGGGGCACGAACTTAGCGGGGAGCTGTTTTTT. Its translation is CASSPRGHELSGELFF. This chain uses TRBV28 with TRBJ2-2, with TRBD1 matching 8 bases. The CDR3 is made up of 16 amino acids. CDR1 and CDR2 from the germline V gene are MDHEN and SYDVKM. V shed 5 bases and J 7 bases; nucleotides not matched to a gene: 12. Complete variable domain (other parts from reference TRBV28 and TRBJ2-2): DVKVTQSSRYLVKRTGEKVFLECVQDMDHENMFWYRQDPGLGLRLIYFSYDVKMKEKGDIPEGYSVSREKKERFSLILESASTNQTSMYLCASSPRGHELSGELFFGEGSRLTVL.

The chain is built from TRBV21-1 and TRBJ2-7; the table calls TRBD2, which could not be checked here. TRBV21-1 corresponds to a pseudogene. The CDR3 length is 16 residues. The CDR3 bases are TGTGCCAGCAGCAAAATGGAGGGAGGGCCCGGCGACGAGCAGTACTTC. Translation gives CASSKMEGGPGDEQYF.

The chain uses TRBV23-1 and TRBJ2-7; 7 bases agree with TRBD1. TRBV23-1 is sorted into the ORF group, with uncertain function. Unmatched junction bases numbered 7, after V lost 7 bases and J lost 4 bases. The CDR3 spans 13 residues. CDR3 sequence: CASKGRGWYEQYF. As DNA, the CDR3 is TGCGCCAGCAAGGGCAGGGGGTGGTACGAGCAGTACTTC.

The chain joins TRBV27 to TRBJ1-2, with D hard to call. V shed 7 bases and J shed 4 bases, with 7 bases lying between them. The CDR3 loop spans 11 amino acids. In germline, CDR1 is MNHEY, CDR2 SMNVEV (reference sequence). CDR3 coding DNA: TGTGCCAGCACCGCGGGCTATGGCTACACCTTC. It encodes CASTAGYGYTF.

For the CDR3, the DNA is TGTGCCAGCAGCTACGACATTTACAATGAGCAGTTCTTC. Translation gives CASSYDIYNEQFF. The rearrangement uses TRBV11-2 and TRBJ2-1; D call uncertain. CDR3 length: 13 residues. In germline, CDR1 is SGHAT, CDR2 FQNNGV. V lost 4 bases, J lost 4 bases, and 8 bases lay in between.

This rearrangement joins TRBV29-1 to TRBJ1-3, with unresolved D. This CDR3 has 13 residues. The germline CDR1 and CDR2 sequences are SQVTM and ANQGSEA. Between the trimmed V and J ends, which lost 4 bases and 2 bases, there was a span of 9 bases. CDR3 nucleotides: TGCAGCGTTGGGTACCAGGCTGGAAACACCATATATTTT. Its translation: CSVGYQAGNTIYF.

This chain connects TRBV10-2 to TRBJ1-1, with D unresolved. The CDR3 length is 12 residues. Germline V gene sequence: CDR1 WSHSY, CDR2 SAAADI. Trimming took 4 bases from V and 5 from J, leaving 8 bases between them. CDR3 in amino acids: CASSVYGTEAFF. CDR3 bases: TGCGCCAGCAGTGTGTATGGGACTGAAGCTTTCTTT.

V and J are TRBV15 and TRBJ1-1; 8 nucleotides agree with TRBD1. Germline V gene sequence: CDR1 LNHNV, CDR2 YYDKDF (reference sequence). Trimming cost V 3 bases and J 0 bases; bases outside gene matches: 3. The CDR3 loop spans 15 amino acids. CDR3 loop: CATSSRTGMNTEAFF. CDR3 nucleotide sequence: TGTGCCACCAGCAGCAGGACAGGGATGAACACTGAAGCTTTCTTT.

CDR3 sequence: CAIGLGTANTEAFF. The CDR3 nucleotides are TGTGCCATAGGTCTCGGGACAGCAAACACTGAAGCTTTCTTT. J is TRBJ1-1 and V is TRBV10-3; 7 bases agree with TRBD1. Per germline, CDR1 ENHRY and CDR2 SYGVKD. This CDR3 region has 14 residues. With V trimmed by 9 bases and J by 2 bases, 9 bases remained unmatched.

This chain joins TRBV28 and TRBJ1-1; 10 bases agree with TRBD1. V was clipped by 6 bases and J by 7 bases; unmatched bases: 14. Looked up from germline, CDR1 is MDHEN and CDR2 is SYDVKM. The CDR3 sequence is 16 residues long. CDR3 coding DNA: TGTGCCAGCAGGCCCGCCCCCGGGACAGGGGTCGGTGAAGCTTTCTTT. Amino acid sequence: CASRPAPGTGVGEAFF.

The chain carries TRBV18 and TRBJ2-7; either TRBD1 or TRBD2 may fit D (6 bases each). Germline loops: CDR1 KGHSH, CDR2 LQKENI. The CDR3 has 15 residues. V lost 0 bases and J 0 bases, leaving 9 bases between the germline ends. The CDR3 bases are TGTGCCAGCTCACCACCGGGGGGCAGCTCCTACGAGCAGTACTTC. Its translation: CASSPPGGSSYEQYF. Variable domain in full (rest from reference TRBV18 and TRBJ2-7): NAGVMQNPRHLVRRRGQEARLRCSPMKGHSHVYWYRQLPEEGLKFMVYLQKENIIDESGMPKERFSAEFPKEGPSILRIQQVVRGDSAAYFCASSPPGGSSYEQYFGPGTRLTVT.

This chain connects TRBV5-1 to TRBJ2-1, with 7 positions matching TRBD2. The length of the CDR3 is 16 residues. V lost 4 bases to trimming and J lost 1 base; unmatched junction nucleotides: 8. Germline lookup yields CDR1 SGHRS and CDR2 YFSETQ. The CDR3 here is CASSASSGSSYNEQFF. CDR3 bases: TGCGCCAGCAGCGCGTCTAGCGGCTCATCCTACAATGAGCAGTTCTTC.

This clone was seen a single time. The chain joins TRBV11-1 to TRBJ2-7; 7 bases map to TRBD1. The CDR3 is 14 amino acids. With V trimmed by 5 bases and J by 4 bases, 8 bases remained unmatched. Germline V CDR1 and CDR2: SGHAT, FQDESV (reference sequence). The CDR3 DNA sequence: TGTGCCAGCAGCCTGACAGGGCAGCTATACGAGCAGTACTTC. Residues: CASSLTGQLYEQYF.

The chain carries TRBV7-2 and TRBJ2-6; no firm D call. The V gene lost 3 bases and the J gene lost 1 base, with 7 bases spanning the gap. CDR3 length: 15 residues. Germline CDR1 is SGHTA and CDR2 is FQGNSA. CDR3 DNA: TGTGCCAGCAGCTTCCTGGTTTCTGGGGCCAACGTCCTGACTTTC. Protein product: CASSFLVSGANVLTF.

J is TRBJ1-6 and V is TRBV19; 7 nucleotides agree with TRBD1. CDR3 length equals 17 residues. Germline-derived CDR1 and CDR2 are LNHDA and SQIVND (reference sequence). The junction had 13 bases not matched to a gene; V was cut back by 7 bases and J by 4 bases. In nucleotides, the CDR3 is TGTGCCAGTACCCCCATCAGGGGGGGTAGGTATAATTCACCCCTCCACTTT. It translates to CASTPIRGGRYNSPLHF.

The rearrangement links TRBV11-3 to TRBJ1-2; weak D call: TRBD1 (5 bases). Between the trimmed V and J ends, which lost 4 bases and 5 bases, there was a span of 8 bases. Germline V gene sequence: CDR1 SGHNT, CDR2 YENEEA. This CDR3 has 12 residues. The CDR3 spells CASSWDVYGYTF. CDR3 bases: TGTGCCAGCAGCTGGGACGTGTATGGCTACACCTTC.

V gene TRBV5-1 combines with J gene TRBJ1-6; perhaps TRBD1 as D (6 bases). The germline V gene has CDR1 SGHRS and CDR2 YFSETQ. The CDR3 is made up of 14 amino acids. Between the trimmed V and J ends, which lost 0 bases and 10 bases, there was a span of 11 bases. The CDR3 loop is CASSLGQGRSPLHF. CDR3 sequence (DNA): TGCGCCAGCAGCTTGGGGCAGGGGAGATCACCCCTCCACTTT.

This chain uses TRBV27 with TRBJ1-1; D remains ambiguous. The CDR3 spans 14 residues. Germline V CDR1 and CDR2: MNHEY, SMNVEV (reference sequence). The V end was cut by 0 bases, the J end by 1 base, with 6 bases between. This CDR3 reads CASSLSWENTEAFF. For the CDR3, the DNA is TGTGCCAGCAGTTTATCGTGGGAGAACACTGAAGCTTTCTTT.

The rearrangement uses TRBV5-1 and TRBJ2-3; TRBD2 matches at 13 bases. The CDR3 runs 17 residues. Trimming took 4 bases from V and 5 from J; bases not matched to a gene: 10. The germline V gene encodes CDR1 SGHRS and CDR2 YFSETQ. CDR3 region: CASSLRLGTSGIDTQYF. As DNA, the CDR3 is TGCGCCAGCAGCCTACGTCTGGGGACTAGCGGGATAGATACGCAGTATTTT.

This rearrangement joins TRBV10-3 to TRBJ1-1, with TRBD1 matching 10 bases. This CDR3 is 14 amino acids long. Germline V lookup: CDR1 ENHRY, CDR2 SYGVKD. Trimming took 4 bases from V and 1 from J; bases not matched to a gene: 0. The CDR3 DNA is TGTGCCATCAGTGGACAGGGGGCGAACACTGAAGCTTTCTTT. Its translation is CAISGQGANTEAFF.

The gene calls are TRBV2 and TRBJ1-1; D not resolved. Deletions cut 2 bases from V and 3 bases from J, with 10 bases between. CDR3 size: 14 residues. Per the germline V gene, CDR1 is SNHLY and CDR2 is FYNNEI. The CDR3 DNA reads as TGTGCCAGCAGTGAACGGTCTATGGACACTGAAGCTTTCTTT. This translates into CASSERSMDTEAFF. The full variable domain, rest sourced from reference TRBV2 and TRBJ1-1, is EPEVTQTPSHQVTQMGQEVILRCVPISNHLYFYWYRQILGQKVEFLVSFYNNEISEKSEIFDDQFSVERPDGSNFTLKIRSTKLEDSAMYFCASSERSMDTEAFFGQGTRLTVV.

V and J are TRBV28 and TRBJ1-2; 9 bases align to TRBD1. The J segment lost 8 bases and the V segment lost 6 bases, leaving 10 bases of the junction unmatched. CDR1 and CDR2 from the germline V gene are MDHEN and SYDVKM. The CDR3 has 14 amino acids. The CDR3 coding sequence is TGTGCCAGCAGGGCGGACAGGGGAGTACGGGGCTACACCTTC. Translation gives CASRADRGVRGYTF.

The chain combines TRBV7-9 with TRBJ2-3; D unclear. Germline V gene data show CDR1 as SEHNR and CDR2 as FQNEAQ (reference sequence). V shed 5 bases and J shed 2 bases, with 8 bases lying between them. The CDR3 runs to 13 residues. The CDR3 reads CASSPSHTDTQYF. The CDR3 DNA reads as TGTGCCAGCAGCCCTTCGCACACAGATACGCAGTATTTT.

CDR3: CSAADRGAFF. The CDR3 DNA follows: TGCAGTGCCGCAGACAGAGGAGCTTTCTTT. This chain links TRBV20-1 with TRBJ1-1, with TRBD1 as a possible D gene (5 bases). CDR3 length: 10 amino acids. Trimming took 6 bases from V and 10 from J, leaving 12 bases between them. CDR1 and CDR2 (germline): DFQATT, SNEGSKA (reference sequence).

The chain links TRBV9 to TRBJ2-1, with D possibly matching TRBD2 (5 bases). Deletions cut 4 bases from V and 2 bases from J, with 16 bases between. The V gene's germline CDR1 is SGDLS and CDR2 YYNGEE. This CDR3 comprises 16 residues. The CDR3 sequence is CASSPGLSGAYNEQFF. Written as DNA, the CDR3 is TGTGCCAGCAGCCCTGGACTCTCCGGGGCCTACAATGAGCAGTTCTTC.

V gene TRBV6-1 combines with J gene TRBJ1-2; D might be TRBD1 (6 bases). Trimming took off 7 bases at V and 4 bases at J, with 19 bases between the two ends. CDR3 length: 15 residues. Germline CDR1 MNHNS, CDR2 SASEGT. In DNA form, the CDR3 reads TGTGCCAGCACCTCATCCACGGGGGGCAGCTATGGCTACACCTTC. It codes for CASTSSTGGSYGYTF.

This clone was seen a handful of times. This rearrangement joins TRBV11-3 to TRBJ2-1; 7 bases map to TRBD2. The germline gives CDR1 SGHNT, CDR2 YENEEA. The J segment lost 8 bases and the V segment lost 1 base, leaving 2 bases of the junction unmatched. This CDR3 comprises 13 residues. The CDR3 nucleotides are TGTGCCAGCAGCTTAGCTAGCGGCGATGAGCAGTTCTTC. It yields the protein CASSLASGDEQFF.